This T cell receptor beta chain was recovered during a study of cytomegalovirus exposure and HLA in healthy donors. Study summary: The study placed approximately 80% of its approximately 380 genotyped donors in the Caucasian-associated ancestry cluster. The study, taken as a whole, reports: From TCR beta sequences, most subjects' HLA-A and HLA-B alleles were reportedly predicted accurately. Later findings reportedly placed an Asian-associated ancestry cluster below the roughly 690-donor mean for N-insertions.

The germline V gene has CDR1 SGHDN and CDR2 FVKESK. CDR3 length: 12 residues. With 5 bases removed from V and 6 bases from J, the gap between germline ends came to 10 bases. In the PCR, 60 Vbeta and 13 Jbeta primers were used. In the authors' methods: There were tens of millions of unique TCR beta chains by a later count, and some 10 million of them were shared. Method: immunoSEQ multiplex PCR; TCRdb's copy keeps in-frame clones and lacks some. The DNA was the basis for D and trimming; V, J and clone size are from that table. Of 200,000 or so clones listed, about 86% were seen once; the top ten hold approximately 2%. With regard to this clone: Antigen unknown.

Sequences were obtained from PBMCs. This receptor was identified in a woman aged 18-29 years in good health and CMV-seropositive. The rearrangement joins TRBV14 to TRBJ1-2; the D gene is possibly TRBD1 (5 bases). The CDR3 protein is CASSTGWDGYTF. The CDR3 nucleotides read TGTGCCAGCAGCACAGGATGGGATGGCTACACCTTC.